This T cell receptor beta chain is drawn from a study of T cell repertoires in ileal Crohn's disease. Overall study: M6 samples are neoterminal ileum biopsies from postoperative colonoscopy.

Profiling relied on immunoSEQ multiplex PCR, and the TCRdb table lists in-frame clones only, not all of them. The sample includes more than 15,000 clones, over 60% of them seen just once. CDR3 size: 13 residues. V dropped 6 bases and J dropped 2; count of bases not matched to a gene: 5. The germline V gene has CDR1 SQVTM and CDR2 ANQGSEA. This clone has just a few counts. Antigen specificity is unknown. Study results and caveats: Compared with non-smokers, active smokers at surgery showed more clonal expansions. High-frequency clones were more common in sorted CD8 than CD4 cells. Endoscopy was done a median roughly 7.1 months after surgery.

Specified time point: neoterminal ileum biopsy at postoperative endoscopy, about 6 months after surgery. The clonotype originates from an adult with Crohn's disease. The chain recombines TRBV29-1 with TRBJ1-1, with 8 bases identical to TRBD1. The sequenced sample consisted of ileal tissue. CDR3 region: CSVATGGNTEAFF. The DNA of the CDR3 is TGCAGCGTCGCAACAGGGGGAAACACTGAAGCTTTCTTT.